Only a few counts were recorded for the clone carrying this T cell receptor beta chain. Its target is not known. The sample comes from a study of CD8 T cells in ankylosing spondylitis. Findings and caveats of the study: Seemingly distinctive of ankylosing spondylitis blood was a TCR beta motif formed by eight highly homologous variants. The authors found the disease-linked clones to be CD8+ and relatively rare in peripheral blood. A number of the motif variants had already been described in reactive arthritis synovial fluid and blood.

The authors made TCR beta libraries by quantitative 5'-RACE with molecular barcodes. In TCRdb, the 5' RACE reads were re-called with MiXCR into one record per CDR3 protein. The sample holds some 130,000 distinct CDR3 sequences, roughly 15% seen once. This sequence originates from a female donor with ankylosing spondylitis or in good health (not recorded which). The material sequenced was blood, either unsorted or a sorted T cell fraction (not recorded which).

CDR3 in amino acids: CASSTRRGSYNEQFF. CDR3 DNA: TGTGCCAGCAGTACCCGCCGGGGTTCCTACAATGAGCAGTTCTTC. The genes are TRBV28 and TRBJ2-1; possible D gene TRBD2, 5 bases. CDR1 MDHEN and CDR2 SYDVKM come from the germline V gene. This CDR3 is built from 15 residues. Trimming pared 5 bases from V and 1 base from J, leaving 12 bases between.